This paragraph reports one T cell receptor beta chain. The data stem from a study of blood T cell repertoires in COVID-19. Study as a whole: COVID-19 samples from acute and convalescent phases originated in the United States, Italy and Spain. The analysed material was cDNA or gDNA that came from T cells, B-cell-depleted T cells, or PBMCs.

In the original processing: Cell counts per sample came from amplifying reference gene primers. The method was immunoSEQ multiplex PCR; TCRdb's version includes in-frame clones alone and lacks a portion of them. The V and J calls and clone size are taken from that table; D and trimming were inferred from the DNA. Among some 170,000 clones listed, roughly 90% were seen once. The sample consisted of peripheral blood. The receptor comes from a woman aged 45-65 years with acute or convalescent COVID-19.

The CDR3 sequence is CASSQDQGQQETQYF. Written as DNA, the CDR3 is TGCGCCAGCAGCCAAGATCAGGGCCAGCAAGAGACCCAGTACTTC. The chain employs TRBV4-3 and TRBJ2-5, with D tentatively TRBD1 (5 bases). The CDR3 totals 15 residues. In germline, CDR1 is LGHNA, CDR2 YSLEER. The germline V and J ends were trimmed by 0 bases and 2 bases, with 10 bases remaining between them.